The 19 T cell receptor beta chains reported below all come from one sample, sequenced in a study of human T cells and chemical hapten exposure. TCRdb reprocessed the RACE reads via MiXCR and lists one record per CDR3 protein. The sample includes some 90,000 distinct CDR3 sequences, more than 9.5% seen only once; the top ten take approximately 3.4%. This sample's time point: patch test 2, 6 weeks after DPC sensitization. Noted treatment: therapeutic diphenylcyclopropenone sensitization with weekly scalp DPC. The specimen was whole blood, collected in connection with sensitization to the hapten diphenylcyclopropenone (DPC). Receptors originate from a woman in her thirties or forties with alopecia areata. Some clones in this sample may be carry-over from other donors' samples.

This clonotype was detected ten times or more. The V call is TRBV6-5, the J call TRBJ2-2; 9 bases are a match to TRBD2. The CDR3 consists of 15 residues. Germline V gene data show CDR1 as MNHEY and CDR2 as SVGAGI. V gave up 4 bases and J gave up 7 bases; unmatched junction bases: 7. The CDR3 loop reads CASSFGGGAGGELFF. Written as DNA, the CDR3 is TGTGCCAGCAGTTTCGGCGGGGGGGCCGGCGGGGAGCTGTTTTTT.

This clonotype has at least ten counts. The gene calls are TRBV10-3 and TRBJ2-3; perhaps D is TRBD1 or TRBD2 (5 bases each). CDR3 length: 16 residues. Trimming pared 0 bases from V and 4 bases from J, leaving 14 bases between. Germline V gene lookup returns CDR1 ENHRY and CDR2 SYGVKD. CDR3 DNA: TGTGCCATCAGTGAGTCAGGGACGAACGCGGCAGATACGCAGTATTTT. As protein: CAISESGTNAADTQYF.

This sequence joins TRBV18 and TRBJ1-5; D is uncertain. This CDR3 is built from 13 residues. CDR1 and CDR2 (germline): KGHSH, LQKENI. V was shortened by 3 bases and J by 6 bases, with 9 bases between the two germline ends. This CDR3 is CASSPISGQPQHF. As DNA, the CDR3 is TGTGCCAGCTCACCGATTTCCGGTCAGCCCCAGCATTTT.

In this sample, this clonotype turned up a few times. The chain is built from TRBV12-3 or TRBV12-4 and TRBJ1-4; D possibly corresponds to TRBD1 (5 bases). Trimming removed 5 bases from V and 8 bases from J, with 15 bases in between. This CDR3 has 14 residues. For the CDR3, the DNA is TGTGCCAGCAGTACGGTAGGGGCGAGGGAAAAACTGTTTTTT. Protein sequence: CASSTVGAREKLFF.

This clonotype was detected many times. V and J are TRBV11-2 and TRBJ2-2, with D unresolved. Germline V CDR1 and CDR2: SGHAT, FQNNGV. The CDR3 length is 15 residues. Trimming removed 2 bases from V and 1 base from J, with 8 bases in between. The CDR3 region has the DNA TGTGCCAGCAGCTTAACGGCAGGGAACACCGGGGAGCTGTTTTTT. Protein sequence: CASSLTAGNTGELFF.

This clonotype was observed a few times. The rearrangement joins TRBV19 to TRBJ1-5; 7 bases are shared with TRBD1. J was trimmed by 7 bases and V by 6 bases; bases with no gene match: 6. CDR3 length: 13 amino acids. The germline V gene has CDR1 LNHDA and CDR2 SQIVND (reference sequence). In nucleotides, the CDR3 is TGTGCCAGTAGCCGGGACAGCTGGCAGCCCCAGCATTTT. Its translation is CASSRDSWQPQHF. Looking up the rest from reference TRBV19 and TRBJ1-5 gives the full variable domain: DGGITQSPKYLFRKEGQNVTLSCEQNLNHDAMYWYRQDPGQGLRLIYYSQIVNDFQKGDIAEGYSVSREKKESFPLTVTSAQKNPTAFYLCASSRDSWQPQHFGDGTRLSIL.

This chain's CDR3 is CASSGGGQVLALAKNIQYF. Here the CDR3 DNA reads TGCGCCAGCAGTGGTGGCGGACAGGTGTTGGCCCTAGCCAAAAACATTCAGTACTTC. The genes are TRBV10-2 and TRBJ2-4, with 7 nucleotides matching TRBD1. The CDR3 consists of 19 residues. The V gene end was trimmed by 4 bases and the J gene end by 0 bases; junction bases not matched to a gene: 15. The V gene's germline CDR1 is WSHSY and CDR2 SAAADI.

The chain is built from TRBV12-3 or TRBV12-4 and TRBJ1-1; D is unresolved. The CDR3 runs to 14 residues. V was trimmed by 3 bases and J by 2 bases, leaving 10 bases between them. The CDR3 nucleotides are TGTGCCAGCAGTTTCCACTTCTCTAACACTGAAGCTTTCTTT. Its translation is CASSFHFSNTEAFF.

This clonotype was detected only a few times. The rearrangement uses TRBV3-2 and TRBJ2-7; the table's D call, TRBD2, was not checked against the DNA. TRBV3-2 is labeled a pseudogene. This CDR3 spans 16 amino acids. The CDR3 DNA reads as TGTGCCAGCAGCCAATTCCGGGCCCTCAGCTCCTACGAGCAGTACTTC. It yields the protein CASSQFRALSSYEQYF.

This clonotype was observed many times. The gene calls are TRBV6-5 and TRBJ1-4, with TRBD1 as a possible D gene (5 bases). The CDR3 is 15 residues long. CDR1 and CDR2 from the germline V gene are MNHEY and SVGAGI. The V end was cut by 0 bases, the J end by 5 bases, with 10 bases between. The CDR3 coding sequence is TGTGCCAGCAGTTACTCGGGGCAGAAGAATGAAAAACTGTTTTTT. Its translation is CASSYSGQKNEKLFF.

Of note for this clonotype: Sequence at one end of the junction differs from germline and may be a read error. The J gene is TRBJ1-3, the V gene TRBV7-7, with no clear D. Germline assignment: CDR1 SSHAT and CDR2 FNYEAQ (reference sequence). The length of the CDR3 is 14 residues. Here the CDR3 reads CASSLAPTGNTIYF. CDR3 sequence (DNA): TGTGCTAGCAGCTTAGCCCCGACTGGAAACACCATATATTTT.

There are a few counts of this clonotype. The chain joins TRBV5-5 to TRBJ2-1; 8 positions agree with TRBD2. V shed 2 bases, J shed 4 bases, and the junction held 5 bases outside the gene matches. This CDR3 region has 15 residues. The germline gives CDR1 SGHKS, CDR2 YYEKEE (reference sequence). The CDR3: CASSFQRGNYNEQFF. Written as DNA, the CDR3 is TGTGCCAGCAGCTTCCAGCGGGGGAATTACAATGAGCAGTTCTTC.

This clonotype was seen a handful of times. This chain connects TRBV6-2 or TRBV6-3 to TRBJ2-1; D is undetermined. Trimming removed 7 bases at V and 0 bases at J, with 7 bases between. The CDR3 sequence is 13 residues long. Germline V lookup: CDR1 MNHEY, CDR2 SVGEGT. CDR3 sequence: CASKISSYNEQFF. CDR3 bases: TGTGCCAGCAAGATAAGCTCCTACAATGAGCAGTTCTTC.

This clonotype was detected a few times. The chain joins TRBV6-2 or TRBV6-3 to TRBJ2-1; D is uncertain. The CDR3 totals 16 residues. Germline V CDR1 and CDR2: MNHEY, SVGEGT. V was pared by 8 bases and J by 0 bases, with 17 bases between. The CDR3 sequence is CASFPHAASSYNEQFF. In DNA, the CDR3 is TGTGCCAGCTTCCCTCATGCCGCCAGCTCCTACAATGAGCAGTTCTTC.

This clonotype was observed at least ten times. The rearrangement uses TRBV4-2 and TRBJ2-5; D not certain. Per the germline V gene, CDR1 is LGHNA and CDR2 is YNFKEQ. The CDR3 extends over 16 amino acids. Trimming took off 1 base at V and 1 base at J, with 13 bases between the two ends. The CDR3 DNA reads as TGTGCCAGCAGCCAAGTGACCCTAGGGCCCCAAGAGACCCAGTACTTC. This translates into CASSQVTLGPQETQYF.

Ten or more counts support this clonotype. The chain has TRBV20-1 and TRBJ2-7, with D possibly TRBD2 on 5 matching bases. The germline V and J ends were trimmed by 2 bases and 0 bases, with 20 bases remaining between them. This CDR3 has 17 amino acids. In germline, CDR1 is DFQATT, CDR2 SNEGSKA (reference sequence). CDR3 in DNA: TGCAGTGCTAGAAATAGGGCGGGTTTTGGGAGCTCCTACGAGCAGTACTTC. This codes for CSARNRAGFGSSYEQYF.

The chain is built from TRBV7-2 and TRBJ2-4, with a tentative D call TRBD2 (6 bases). Between the trimmed V and J ends, which lost 6 bases and 1 base, there was a span of 16 bases. The CDR3 covers 16 residues. Germline assignment: CDR1 SGHTA and CDR2 FQGNSA. CDR3 coding DNA: TGTGCCAGCAGACACGGGGCGGCGGGGGCCAAAAACATTCAGTACTTC. Its protein product is CASRHGAAGAKNIQYF.

Ten or more counts support this clonotype. The chain joins TRBV27 to TRBJ2-7; tentatively, D is TRBD1 or TRBD2 (5 bases each). Trimming shortened V by 2 bases and J by 6 bases, and 14 bases separated the two germline ends. Germline V CDR1 and CDR2: MNHEY, SMNVEV (reference sequence). This CDR3 has 14 amino acids. The CDR3 bases are TGTGCCAGCAGTTTAGGCCAGGGAGTGGGCGAGCAGTACTTC. Encoded protein: CASSLGQGVGEQYF.

The chain recombines TRBV10-3 with TRBJ2-7; 7 nucleotides match TRBD2. The CDR3 contains 13 residues. The V gene end was trimmed by 7 bases and the J gene end by 3 bases; junction bases not matched to a gene: 6. Germline assignment: CDR1 ENHRY and CDR2 SYGVKD. The CDR3 loop is CAIKGSGDYEQYF. The CDR3 region has the DNA TGTGCCATCAAAGGAAGCGGGGACTACGAGCAGTACTTC.